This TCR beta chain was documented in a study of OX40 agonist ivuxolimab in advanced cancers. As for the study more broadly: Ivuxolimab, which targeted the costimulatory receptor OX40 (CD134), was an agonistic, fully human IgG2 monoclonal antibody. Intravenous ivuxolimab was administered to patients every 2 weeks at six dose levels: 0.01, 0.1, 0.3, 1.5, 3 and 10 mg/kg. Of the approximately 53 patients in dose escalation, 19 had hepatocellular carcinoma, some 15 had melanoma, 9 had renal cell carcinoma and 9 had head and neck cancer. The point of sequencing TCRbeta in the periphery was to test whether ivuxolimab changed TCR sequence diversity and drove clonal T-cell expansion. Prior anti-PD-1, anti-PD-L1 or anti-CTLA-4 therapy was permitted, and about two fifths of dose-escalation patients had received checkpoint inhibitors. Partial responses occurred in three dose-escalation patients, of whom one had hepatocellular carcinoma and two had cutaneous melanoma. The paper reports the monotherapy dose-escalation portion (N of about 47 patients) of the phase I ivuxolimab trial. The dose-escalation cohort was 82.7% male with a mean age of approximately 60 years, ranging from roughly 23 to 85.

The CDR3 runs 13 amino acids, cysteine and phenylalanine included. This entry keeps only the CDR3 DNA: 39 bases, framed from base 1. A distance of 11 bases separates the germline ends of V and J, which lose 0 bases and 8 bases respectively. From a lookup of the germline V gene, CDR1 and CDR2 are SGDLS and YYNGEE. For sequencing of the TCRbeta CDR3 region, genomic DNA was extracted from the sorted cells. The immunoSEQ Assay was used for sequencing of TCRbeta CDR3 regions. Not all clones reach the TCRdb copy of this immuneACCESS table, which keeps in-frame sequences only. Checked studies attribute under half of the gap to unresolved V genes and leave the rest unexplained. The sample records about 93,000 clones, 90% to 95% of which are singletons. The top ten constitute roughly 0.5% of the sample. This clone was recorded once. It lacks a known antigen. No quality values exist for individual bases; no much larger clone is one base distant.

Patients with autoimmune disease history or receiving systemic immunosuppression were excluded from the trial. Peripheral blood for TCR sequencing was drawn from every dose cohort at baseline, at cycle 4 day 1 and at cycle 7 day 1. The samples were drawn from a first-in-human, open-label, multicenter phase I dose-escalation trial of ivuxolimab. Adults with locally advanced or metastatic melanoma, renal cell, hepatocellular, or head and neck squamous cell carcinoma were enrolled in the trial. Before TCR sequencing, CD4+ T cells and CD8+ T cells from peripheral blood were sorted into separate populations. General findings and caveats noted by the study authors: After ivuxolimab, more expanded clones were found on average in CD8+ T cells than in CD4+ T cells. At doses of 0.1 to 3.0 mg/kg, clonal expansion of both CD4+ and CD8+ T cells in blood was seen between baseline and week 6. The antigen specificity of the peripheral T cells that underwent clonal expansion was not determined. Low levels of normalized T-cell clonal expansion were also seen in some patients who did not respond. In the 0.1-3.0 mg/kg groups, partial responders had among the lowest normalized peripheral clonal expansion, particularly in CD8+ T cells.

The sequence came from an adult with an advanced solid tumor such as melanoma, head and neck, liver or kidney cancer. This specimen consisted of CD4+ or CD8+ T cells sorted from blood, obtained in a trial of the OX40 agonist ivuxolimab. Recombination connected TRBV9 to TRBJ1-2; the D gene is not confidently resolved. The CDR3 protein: CASSVGWLEGYTF. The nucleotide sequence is TGTGCCAGCAGCGTAGGGTGGCTAGAGGGCTACACCTTC.